Following are 15 T cell receptor beta chains from one sample sequenced in a study of graft-versus-host responses after intestinal transplantation. TCRdb keeps only in-frame clones here, not all; method: immunoSEQ multiplex PCR. The sample holds roughly 27,000 clones; less than 90% are singletons and the top ten take 1% to 1.3%. The input for sequencing was PBMCs, taken around 29 days after intestinal transplant. The receptor set was obtained from a human patient who received an intestinal transplant, so some T cells may come from the graft donor.

The chain carries TRBV5-1 and TRBJ2-1; tentatively, D is TRBD2 (5 bases). CDR1 is SGHRS, CDR2 YFSETQ, per germline. Trimming took 1 base from V and 4 from J, leaving 12 bases between them. The CDR3 runs 15 residues. The CDR3 is CASSLSLGDYNEQFF. The CDR3 region has the DNA TGCGCCAGCAGCTTGTCGCTCGGGGATTACAATGAGCAGTTCTTC.

The chain carries TRBV7-2 and TRBJ2-3, with TRBD2 identical over 10 bases. Germline V gene data show CDR1 as SGHTA and CDR2 as FQGNSA. This CDR3 region has 18 residues. V was pared by 2 bases and J by 2 bases, with 10 bases of the junction left unmatched. DNA for the CDR3: TGTGCCAGCAGCTTACTAGGGCTAGCGGGAGAACCCACAGATACGCAGTATTTT. It codes for CASSLLGLAGEPTDTQYF. The whole variable domain, filled in from reference TRBV7-2 and TRBJ2-3, reads GAGVSQSPSNKVTEKGKDVELRCDPISGHTALYWYRQSLGQGLEFLIYFQGNSAPDKSGLPSDRFSAERTGGSVSTLTIQRTQQEDSAVYLCASSLLGLAGEPTDTQYFGPGTRLTVL.

This clone was picked up one time. This rearrangement joins TRBV9 to TRBJ1-2, with 7 bases identical to TRBD1. The CDR3 contains 14 residues. From germline, CDR1 is SGDLS and CDR2 YYNGEE. The V gene end was trimmed by 6 bases and the J gene end by 8 bases; junction bases not matched to a gene: 13. The CDR3 bases are TGTGCCAGCACCACCAGCCCAGACAGGGTAGGCTACACCTTC. It is translated as CASTTSPDRVGYTF.

V and J are TRBV5-1 and TRBJ1-2, with 8 nucleotides matching TRBD1. Trimming at V came to 5 bases and at J to 4 bases, leaving 13 bases not matched to a gene. The V gene's germline CDR1 is SGHRS and CDR2 YFSETQ. This CDR3 is built from 16 residues. For the CDR3, the DNA is TGCGCCAGCAGGCGGTCAGGGGGCGAGGGTAGCTATGGCTACACCTTC. Translation: CASRRSGGEGSYGYTF.

The chain carries TRBV28 and TRBJ2-7; 7 bases fit TRBD2. Germline trimming cut 3 bases from V and 0 bases from J; bases unmatched to any gene: 2. The germline V gene has CDR1 MDHEN and CDR2 SYDVKM. The CDR3 spans 14 residues. CDR3 sequence reads: CASSFASGSYEQYF. The DNA of the CDR3 is TGTGCCAGCAGTTTTGCTAGCGGCTCCTACGAGCAGTACTTC.

The rearrangement links TRBV10-3 to TRBJ1-5, with 9 bases fitting TRBD1. This CDR3 region has 14 residues. Germline V gene lookup returns CDR1 ENHRY and CDR2 SYGVKD. The ends lost 4 bases at V and 11 bases at J; junction bases unmatched: 9. The CDR3 region is CAISGTGEGQSQHF. CDR3 DNA: TGTGCCATCAGTGGGACAGGGGAGGGCCAGTCCCAGCATTTT.

The J gene is TRBJ2-1, the V gene TRBV7-3; D possibly corresponds to TRBD1 (5 bases). V was trimmed by 4 bases and J by 4 bases, leaving 11 bases between them. Germline V lookup: CDR1 SGHTA, CDR2 FQGTGA. This CDR3 comprises 14 residues. The CDR3 coding sequence is TGTGCCAGCAGCTCCATAGGGGAATACAATGAGCAGTTCTTC. Translation: CASSSIGEYNEQFF.

The genes are TRBV7-3 and TRBJ2-5; TRBD1 matches 8 bases. Germline-derived CDR1 and CDR2 are SGHTA and FQGTGA. CDR3 length: 14 residues. Trimming at V came to 3 bases and at J to 2 bases, leaving 2 bases not matched to a gene. The CDR3 reads CASSLDREQETQYF. The CDR3 DNA follows: TGTGCCAGCAGCTTGGACAGGGAACAAGAGACCCAGTACTTC.

V usage is TRBV25-1 and J usage is TRBJ1-1; D not certain. The CDR3 sequence is 13 residues long. The ends were cut back, 6 bases at V and 7 bases at J, with 15 bases in the middle. Germline V gene lookup returns CDR1 MGHDK and CDR2 SYGVNS. In DNA form, the CDR3 reads TGTGCCAGCAGAGGTACAGTTACGGGTGAAGCTTTCTTT. It specifies CASRGTVTGEAFF.

The V gene is TRBV29-1, the J gene TRBJ2-5, with no clear D. Deletions cut 7 bases from V and 5 bases from J, with 8 bases between. CDR3 length: 10 residues. Germline loops: CDR1 SQVTM, CDR2 ANQGSEA. CDR3 DNA sequence: TGCAGCGCCCTAGTGGAGACCCAGTACTTC. Amino acid sequence: CSALVETQYF.

The gene calls are TRBV6-5 and TRBJ2-2, with D unclear. Germline-derived CDR1 and CDR2 are MNHEY and SVGAGI. V gave up 0 bases and J gave up 4 bases, with 3 bases separating them. The CDR3 spans 13 residues. In DNA, the CDR3 is TGTGCCAGCAGTTACTCTGGCACCGGGGAGCTGTTTTTT. It encodes CASSYSGTGELFF.

This clone was detected only once. The CDR3 region has the DNA TGTGCCAGTTCGGAGCTTAGCCAGCCCGATTCACCCCTCCACTTT. Encoded protein: CASSELSQPDSPLHF. V usage is TRBV18 and J usage is TRBJ1-6; unclear D gene. The CDR3 is made up of 15 amino acids. Germline CDR1 and CDR2: KGHSH and LQKENI. V dropped 9 bases and J dropped 8 bases, with 20 bases sitting between them. Supplemented by reference TRBV18 and TRBJ1-6, the full variable domain reads NAGVMQNPRHLVRRRGQEARLRCSPMKGHSHVYWYRQLPEEGLKFMVYLQKENIIDESGMPKERFSAEFPKEGPSILRIQQVVRGDSAAYFCASSELSQPDSPLHFGNGTRLTVT.

The chain links TRBV6-1 to TRBJ1-1; tentatively, D is TRBD1 (6 bases). The V gene's germline CDR1 is MNHNS and CDR2 SASEGT. Trimming removed 6 bases at V and 4 bases at J, with 12 bases between. This CDR3 has 13 amino acids. The CDR3 DNA reads as TGTGCCAGCAGATCCGAGGGGGGCACTGAAGCTTTCTTT. It translates to CASRSEGGTEAFF.

This clone appeared a few times. The genes are TRBV12-5 and TRBJ2-6, with 10 bases aligning to TRBD2. CDR1 is LGHNT, CDR2 FRNRAP, per germline. V gave up 1 base and J gave up 0 bases; unmatched junction bases: 15. There are 22 residues in the CDR3. The CDR3 nucleotides are TGTGCTAGTGGTTTGGCGTACCGAGAATTAGCGGGGGGCCCCTCTGGGGCCAACGTCCTGACTTTC. Amino acids: CASGLAYRELAGGPSGANVLTF.

V is TRBV4-3 and J is TRBJ1-6; tentatively, D is TRBD1 (5 bases). The germline V and J ends were trimmed by 0 bases and 9 bases, with 12 bases remaining between them. Germline V gene sequence: CDR1 LGHNA, CDR2 YSLEER. This CDR3 contains 15 residues. The CDR3 reads CASSQDSGLGSPLHF. The CDR3 DNA sequence: TGCGCCAGCAGCCAAGATTCGGGGCTCGGTTCACCCCTCCACTTT.